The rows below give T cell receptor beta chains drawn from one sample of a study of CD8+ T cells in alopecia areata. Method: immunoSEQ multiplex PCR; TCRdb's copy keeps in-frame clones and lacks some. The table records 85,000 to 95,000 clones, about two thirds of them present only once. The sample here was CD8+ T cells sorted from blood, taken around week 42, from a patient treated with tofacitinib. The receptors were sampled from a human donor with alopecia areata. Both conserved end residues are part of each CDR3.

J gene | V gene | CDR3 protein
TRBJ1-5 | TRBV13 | CASSLGNQPQHF
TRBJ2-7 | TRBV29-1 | CSVLTATGYEQYF
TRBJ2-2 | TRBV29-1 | CSVDTGGNTGELFF
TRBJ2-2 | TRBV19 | CASSLGAGELFF
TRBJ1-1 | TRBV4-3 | CASSQNSRGTEAFF
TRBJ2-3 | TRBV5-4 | CASSLRSTDTQYF
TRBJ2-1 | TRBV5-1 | CASSLERGLVYEQFF
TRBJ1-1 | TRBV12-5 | CASGLGVTEAFF
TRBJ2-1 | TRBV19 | CATSIGIGTYNEQFF
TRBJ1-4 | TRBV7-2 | CASSYLTGATNEKLFF
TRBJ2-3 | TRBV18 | CASSLSPRDTQYF
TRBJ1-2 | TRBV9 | CASSPTDGNYGYTF
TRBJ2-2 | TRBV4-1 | CASREASTNTGELFF
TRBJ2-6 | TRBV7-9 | CASSLSSGANVLTF
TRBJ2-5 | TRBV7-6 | CASSPKDLLRETQYF
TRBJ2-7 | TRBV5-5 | CASSARAAGNEQYF
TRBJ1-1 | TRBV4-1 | CASSQVEDTEAFF
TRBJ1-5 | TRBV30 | CAWSQEGNQPQHF
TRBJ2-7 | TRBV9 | CASSVTRTGGSNEQYF
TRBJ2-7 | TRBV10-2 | CASSVDYEQYF
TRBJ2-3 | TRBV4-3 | CASSQGDRGSDTQYF